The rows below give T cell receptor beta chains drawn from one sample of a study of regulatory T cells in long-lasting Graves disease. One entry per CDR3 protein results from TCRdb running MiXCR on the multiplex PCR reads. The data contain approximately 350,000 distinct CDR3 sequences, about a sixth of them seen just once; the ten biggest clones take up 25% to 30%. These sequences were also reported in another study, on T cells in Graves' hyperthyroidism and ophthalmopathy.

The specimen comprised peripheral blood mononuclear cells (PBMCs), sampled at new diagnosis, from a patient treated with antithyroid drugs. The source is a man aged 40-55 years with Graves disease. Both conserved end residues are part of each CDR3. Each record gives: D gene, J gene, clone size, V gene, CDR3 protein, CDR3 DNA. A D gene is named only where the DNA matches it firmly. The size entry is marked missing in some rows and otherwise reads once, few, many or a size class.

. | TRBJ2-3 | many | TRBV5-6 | CASSLVSLRGVGDTQYF | TGTGCCAGCAGCTTGGTATCGTTGAGAGGCGTGGGGGATACGCAGTATTTT
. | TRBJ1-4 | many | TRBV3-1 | CASSQGYLEKLFF | TGTGCCAGCAGCCAAGGGTACCTTGAAAAACTGTTTTTT
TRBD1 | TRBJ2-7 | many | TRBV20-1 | CSAREDREQQYF | TGCAGTGCTAGGGAGGACAGGGAACAGCAGTACTTC
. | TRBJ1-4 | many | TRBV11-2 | CASSPSRTTNEKLFF | TGTGCCAGCAGCCCCTCCCGCACAACTAATGAAAAACTGTTTTTT
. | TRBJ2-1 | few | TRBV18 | CASSPDSEQFF | TGTGCCAGCTCACCGGACAGCGAGCAGTTCTTC
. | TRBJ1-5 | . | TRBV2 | CASEPGSSRGNQPQHF | TGTGCCAGCGAACCGGGATCTTCTAGGGGCAATCAGCCCCAGCATTTT
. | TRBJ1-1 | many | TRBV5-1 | CASSYDPYTEAFF | TGCGCCAGCAGCTACGACCCCTACACTGAAGCTTTCTTT
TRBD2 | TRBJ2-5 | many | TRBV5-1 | CASSIGTSGAGYQETQYF | TGCGCCAGCAGCATCGGGACTAGCGGGGCGGGGTACCAAGAGACCCAGTACTTC
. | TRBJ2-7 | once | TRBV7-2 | CASSPRVATIEQYF | TGTGCCAGCAGCCCCCGAGTTGCAACGATCGAGCAGTACTTC
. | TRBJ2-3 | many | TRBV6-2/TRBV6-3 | CASSYSGRTSTDTQYF | TGTGCCAGCAGTTACTCGGGGCGGACTAGCACAGATACGCAGTATTTT
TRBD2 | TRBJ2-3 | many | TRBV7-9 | CARAPGLSTDTQYF | TGTGCCCGGGCCCCGGGACTAAGCACAGATACGCAGTATTTT
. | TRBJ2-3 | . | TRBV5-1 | CASGLAPGKTDTQYF | TGCGCCAGCGGATTGGCACCGGGAAAAACAGATACGCAGTATTTT
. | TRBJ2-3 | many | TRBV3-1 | CASSQDGKETDTQYF | TGTGCCAGCAGCCAAGACGGGAAAGAGACAGATACGCAGTATTTT
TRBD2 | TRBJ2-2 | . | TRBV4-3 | CASSPGLAGDTGELFF | TGCGCCAGCAGCCCCGGACTAGCGGGGGACACCGGGGAGCTGTTTTTT
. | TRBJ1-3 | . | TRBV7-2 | CASSLARTTSGNTIYF | TGTGCCAGCAGCTTAGCCCGGACAACCTCTGGAAACACCATATATTTT
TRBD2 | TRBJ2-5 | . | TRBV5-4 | CASSWGLAGQETQYF | TGTGCCAGCAGCTGGGGACTAGCGGGCCAAGAGACCCAGTACTTC
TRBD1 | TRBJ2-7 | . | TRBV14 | CASSQVLLRDRGNEQYF | TGTGCCAGCAGCCAAGTCCTACTCCGGGACAGGGGCAACGAGCAGTACTTC
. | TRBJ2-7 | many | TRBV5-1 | CASSFPPGGANF | TGCGCCAGCAGCTTCCCCCCCGGGGGAGCGAACTTC
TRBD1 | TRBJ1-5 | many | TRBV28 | CASSGRGQGFWGGQPQHF | TGTGCCAGCAGCGGTAGGGGACAGGGATTTTGGGGAGGTCAGCCCCAGCATTTT
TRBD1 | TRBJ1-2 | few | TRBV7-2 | CASSSNAGTGRGYTF | TGTGCCAGCAGCTCTAATGCCGGGACAGGGAGAGGCTACACCTTC
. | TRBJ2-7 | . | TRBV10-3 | CAISGVPTGEQYF | TGTGCCATCAGTGGTGTGCCTACTGGAGAGCAGTACTTC
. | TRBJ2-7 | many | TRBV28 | CASTSGAVTYEQYF | TGTGCCAGCACCTCGGGGGCAGTCACCTACGAGCAGTACTTC
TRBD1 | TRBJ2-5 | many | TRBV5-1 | CASSLWLGGGETQYF | TGCGCCAGCAGCTTGTGGTTAGGGGGCGGAGAGACCCAGTACTTC
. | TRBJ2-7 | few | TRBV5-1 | CASSGGRGEQYF | TGCGCCAGCAGCGGGGGCAGGGGCGAGCAGTACTTC
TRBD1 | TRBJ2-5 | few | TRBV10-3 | CAISGTGQGFGTQYF | TGTGCCATCAGTGGTACCGGACAGGGGTTCGGGACCCAGTACTTC
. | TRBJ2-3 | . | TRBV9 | CASSVLLTDTQYF | TGTGCCAGCAGCGTACTCCTTACAGATACGCAGTATTTT
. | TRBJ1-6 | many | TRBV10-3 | CAISVQGIGVSPLHF | TGTGCCATCAGTGTACAGGGAATTGGAGTTTCACCCCTCCACTTT
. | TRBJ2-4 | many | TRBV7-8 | CASSLEENIQYF | TGTGCCAGCAGCCTTGAAGAAAACATTCAGTACTTC
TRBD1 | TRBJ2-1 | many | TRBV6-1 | CASSDSGQGDNEQFF | TGTGCCAGCAGTGATTCGGGACAGGGCGACAATGAGCAGTTCTTC
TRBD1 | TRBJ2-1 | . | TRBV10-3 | CATGRDRLYNEQFF | TGTGCCACGGGACGGGACAGACTCTACAATGAGCAGTTCTTC
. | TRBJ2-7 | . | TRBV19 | CASSIQGRSYEQYF | TGTGCCAGTAGTATCCAGGGGCGCTCCTACGAGCAGTACTTC
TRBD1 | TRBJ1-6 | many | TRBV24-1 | CATSDHRTGGGSPLHF | TGTGCCACCAGTGACCACCGGACAGGGGGCGGTTCACCCCTCCACTTT
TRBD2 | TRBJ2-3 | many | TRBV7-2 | CASSLRLAVSTDTQYF | TGTGCCAGCAGCTTAAGGCTAGCGGTGAGCACAGATACGCAGTATTTT
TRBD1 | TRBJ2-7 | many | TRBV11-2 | CASSFGQGGYEQYF | TGTGCCAGCAGCTTTGGACAGGGAGGTTACGAGCAGTACTTC
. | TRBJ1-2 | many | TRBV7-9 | CASSITANYGYTF | TGTGCCAGCAGCATTACAGCTAACTATGGCTACACCTTC
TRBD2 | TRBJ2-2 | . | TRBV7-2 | CASSHPRGGAGTGELFF | TGCGCCAGCAGCCACCCTCGGGGGGGCGCGGGCACCGGGGAGCTGTTTTTT
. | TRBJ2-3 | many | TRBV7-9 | CASSLRTGLTDTQYF | TGTGCCAGCAGCTTAAGGACGGGTCTCACAGATACGCAGTATTTT
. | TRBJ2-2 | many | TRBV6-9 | CASSYSSSLDTGELFF | TGTGCCAGCAGTTACAGTAGTAGCCTGGACACCGGGGAGCTGTTTTTT
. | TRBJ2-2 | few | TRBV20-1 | CSARTRTNTGELFF | TGCAGTGCTAGAACGCGGACGAACACCGGGGAGCTGTTTTTT
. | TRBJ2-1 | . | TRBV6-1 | CASRTVFSYNEQFF | TGTGCCAGCAGGACGGTATTCTCCTACAATGAGCAGTTCTTC
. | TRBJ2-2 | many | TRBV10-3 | CAIREGPNTGELFF | TGTGCCATCAGGGAAGGTCCCAACACCGGGGAGCTGTTTTTT
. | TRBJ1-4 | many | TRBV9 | CASSRDDEKLFF | TGTGCCAGCAGCAGAGACGATGAAAAACTGTTTTTT
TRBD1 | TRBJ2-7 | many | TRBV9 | CASSVTGASYEQYF | TGTGCCAGCAGCGTTACAGGGGCCTCCTACGAGCAGTACTTC